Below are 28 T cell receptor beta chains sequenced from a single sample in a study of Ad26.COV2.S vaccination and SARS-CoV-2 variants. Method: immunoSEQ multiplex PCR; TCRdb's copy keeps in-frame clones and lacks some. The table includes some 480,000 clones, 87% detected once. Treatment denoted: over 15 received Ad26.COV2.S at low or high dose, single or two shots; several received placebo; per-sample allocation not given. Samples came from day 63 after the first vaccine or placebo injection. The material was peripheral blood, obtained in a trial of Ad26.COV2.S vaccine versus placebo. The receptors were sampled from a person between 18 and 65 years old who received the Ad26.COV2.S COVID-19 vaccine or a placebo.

The CDR3 sequence: CASSLGDRGTYEQYF. For the CDR3, the DNA is TGTGCCAGCAGCTTAGGAGACAGGGGTACCTACGAGCAGTACTTC. The V and J genes are TRBV11-2 and TRBJ2-7, with TRBD1 matching 8 bases. Unmatched junction bases numbered 4, after V lost 1 base and J lost 2 bases. From germline, CDR1 is SGHAT and CDR2 FQNNGV. The CDR3 runs 15 residues.

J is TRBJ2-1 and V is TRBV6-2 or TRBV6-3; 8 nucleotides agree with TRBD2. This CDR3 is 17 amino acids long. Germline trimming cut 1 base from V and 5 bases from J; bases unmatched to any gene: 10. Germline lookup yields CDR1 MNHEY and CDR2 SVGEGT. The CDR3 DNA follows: TGTGCCAGCAGTTACTGGTCGGGGGGACTAGTGGACAATGAGCAGTTCTTC. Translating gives CASSYWSGGLVDNEQFF.

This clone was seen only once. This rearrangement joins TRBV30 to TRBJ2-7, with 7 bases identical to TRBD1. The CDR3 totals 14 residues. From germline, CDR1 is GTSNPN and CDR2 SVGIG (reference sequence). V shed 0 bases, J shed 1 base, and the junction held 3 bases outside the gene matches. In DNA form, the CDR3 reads TGTGCCTGGAGTGTATGGGGACAGTCCTACGAGCAGTACTTC. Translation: CAWSVWGQSYEQYF.

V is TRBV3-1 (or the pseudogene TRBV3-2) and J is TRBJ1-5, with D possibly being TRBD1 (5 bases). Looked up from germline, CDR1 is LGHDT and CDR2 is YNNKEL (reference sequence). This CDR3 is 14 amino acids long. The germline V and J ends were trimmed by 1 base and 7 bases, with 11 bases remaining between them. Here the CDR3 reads CASSQGGAGQPQHF. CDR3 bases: TGTGCCAGCAGCCAAGGTGGGGCGGGACAGCCCCAGCATTTT.

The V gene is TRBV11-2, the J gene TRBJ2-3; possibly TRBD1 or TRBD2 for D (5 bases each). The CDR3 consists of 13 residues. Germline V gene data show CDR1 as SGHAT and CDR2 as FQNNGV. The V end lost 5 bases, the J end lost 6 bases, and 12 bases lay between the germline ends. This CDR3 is CASSPLWGDTQYF. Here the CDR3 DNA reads TGTGCCAGCAGCCCACTATGGGGGGATACGCAGTATTTT.

The chain's CDR3 is CASSMRGNTEAFF. The CDR3 nucleotides are TGTGCCAGTAGTATGAGGGGAAACACTGAAGCTTTCTTT. The V call is TRBV19, the J call TRBJ1-1, with D possibly matching TRBD1 (5 bases). This CDR3 contains 13 residues. In germline, CDR1 is LNHDA, CDR2 SQIVND (reference sequence). V dropped 3 bases and J dropped 2 bases, with 7 bases sitting between them.

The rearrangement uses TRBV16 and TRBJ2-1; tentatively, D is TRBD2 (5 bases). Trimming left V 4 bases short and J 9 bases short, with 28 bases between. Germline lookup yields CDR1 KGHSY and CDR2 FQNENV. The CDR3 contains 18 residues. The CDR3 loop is CASSLISGRTQIASEQFF. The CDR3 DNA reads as TGTGCCAGCAGCCTCATAAGCGGTAGGACCCAAATAGCCTCTGAGCAGTTCTTC.

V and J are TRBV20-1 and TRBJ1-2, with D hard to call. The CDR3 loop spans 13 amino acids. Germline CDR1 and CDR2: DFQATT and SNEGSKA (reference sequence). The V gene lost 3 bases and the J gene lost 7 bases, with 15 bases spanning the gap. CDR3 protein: CSASGRALGGYTF. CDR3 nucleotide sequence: TGCAGTGCTAGTGGGCGGGCCCTGGGTGGCTACACCTTC.

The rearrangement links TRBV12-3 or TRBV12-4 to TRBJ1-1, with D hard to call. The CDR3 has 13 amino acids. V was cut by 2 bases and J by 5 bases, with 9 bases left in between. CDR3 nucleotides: TGTGCCAGCAGTTTATCAGGTAGGACTGAAGCTTTCTTT. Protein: CASSLSGRTEAFF.

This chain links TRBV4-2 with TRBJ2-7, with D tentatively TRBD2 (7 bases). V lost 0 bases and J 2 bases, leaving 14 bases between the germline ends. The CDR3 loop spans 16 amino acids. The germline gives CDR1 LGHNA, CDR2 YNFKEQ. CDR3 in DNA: TGTGCCAGCAGCCAAGATAGGGGGGGCAGTCCCTACGAGCAGTACTTC. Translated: CASSQDRGGSPYEQYF.

The CDR3 coding sequence is TGTGCCAGTGAGGGGTTTCCCAAAAACATTCAGTACTTC. Protein: CASEGFPKNIQYF. The J gene is TRBJ2-4, the V gene TRBV19; possibly TRBD1 or TRBD2 for D (5 bases each). The CDR3 sequence is 13 residues long. Between the trimmed V and J ends, which lost 8 bases and 2 bases, there was a span of 10 bases. Looked up from germline, CDR1 is LNHDA and CDR2 is SQIVND (reference sequence). The whole variable domain, filled in from reference TRBV19 and TRBJ2-4, reads DGGITQSPKYLFRKEGQNVTLSCEQNLNHDAMYWYRQDPGQGLRLIYYSQIVNDFQKGDIAEGYSVSREKKESFPLTVTSAQKNPTAFYLCASEGFPKNIQYFGAGTRLSVL.

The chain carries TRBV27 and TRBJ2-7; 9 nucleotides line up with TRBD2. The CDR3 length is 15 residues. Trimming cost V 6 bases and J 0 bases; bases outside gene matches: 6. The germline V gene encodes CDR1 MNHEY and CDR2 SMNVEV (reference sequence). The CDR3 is CASRRTSDSSYEQYF. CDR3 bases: TGTGCCAGCAGAAGGACTAGCGACAGCTCCTACGAGCAGTACTTC.

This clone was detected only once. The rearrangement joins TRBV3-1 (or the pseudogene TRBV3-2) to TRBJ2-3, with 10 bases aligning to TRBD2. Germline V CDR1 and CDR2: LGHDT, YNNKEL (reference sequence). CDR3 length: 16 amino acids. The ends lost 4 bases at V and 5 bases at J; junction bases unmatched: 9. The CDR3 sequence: CASSPPSGRAKDTQYF. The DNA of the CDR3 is TGTGCCAGCAGCCCCCCCAGCGGGAGGGCCAAAGATACGCAGTATTTT.

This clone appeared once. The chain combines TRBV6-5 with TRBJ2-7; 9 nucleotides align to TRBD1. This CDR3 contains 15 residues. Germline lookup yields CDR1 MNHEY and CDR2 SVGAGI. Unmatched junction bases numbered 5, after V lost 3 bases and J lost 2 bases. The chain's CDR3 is CASSYQGQGPYEQYF. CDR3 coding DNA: TGTGCCAGCAGTTATCAGGGACAGGGCCCCTACGAGCAGTACTTC.

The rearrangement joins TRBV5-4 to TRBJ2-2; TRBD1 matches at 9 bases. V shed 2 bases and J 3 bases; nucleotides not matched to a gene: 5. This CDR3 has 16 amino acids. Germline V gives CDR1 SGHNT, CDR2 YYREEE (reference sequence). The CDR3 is CASSLTGTGYTGELFF. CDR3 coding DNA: TGTGCCAGCAGCTTAACCGGGACAGGGTACACCGGGGAGCTGTTTTTT. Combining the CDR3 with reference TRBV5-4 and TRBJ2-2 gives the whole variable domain ETGVTQSPTHLIKTRGQQVTLRCSSQSGHNTVSWYQQALGQGPQFIFQYYREEENGRGNFPPRFSGLQFPNYSSELNVNALELDDSALYLCASSLTGTGYTGELFFGEGSRLTVL.

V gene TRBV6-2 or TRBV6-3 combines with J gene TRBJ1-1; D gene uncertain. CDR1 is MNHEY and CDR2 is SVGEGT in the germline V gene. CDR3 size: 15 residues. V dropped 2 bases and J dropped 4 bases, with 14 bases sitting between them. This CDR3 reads CASSYNGGMGTEAFF. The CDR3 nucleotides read TGTGCCAGCAGTTACAACGGTGGGATGGGCACTGAAGCTTTCTTT.

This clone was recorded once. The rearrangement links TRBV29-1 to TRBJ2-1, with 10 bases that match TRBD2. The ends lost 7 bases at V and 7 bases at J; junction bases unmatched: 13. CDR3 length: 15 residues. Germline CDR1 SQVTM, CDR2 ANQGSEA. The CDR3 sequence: CSGGRGSGRDNEQFF. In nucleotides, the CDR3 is TGCAGCGGCGGGAGAGGGAGCGGGAGGGATAATGAGCAGTTCTTC.

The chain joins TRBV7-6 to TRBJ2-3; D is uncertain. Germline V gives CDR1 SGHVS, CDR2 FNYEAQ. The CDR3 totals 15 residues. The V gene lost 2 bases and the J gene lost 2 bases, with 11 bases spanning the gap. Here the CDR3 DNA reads TGTGCCAGCAGCTTACGGTCGGCGAACACAGATACGCAGTATTTT. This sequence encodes CASSLRSANTDTQYF.

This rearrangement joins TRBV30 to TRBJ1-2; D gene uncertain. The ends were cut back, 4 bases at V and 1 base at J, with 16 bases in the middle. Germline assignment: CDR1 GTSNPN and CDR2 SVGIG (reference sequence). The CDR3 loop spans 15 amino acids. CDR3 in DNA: TGTGCCTGGATCCCCCGGGCGGTTCTTAACTATGGCTACACCTTC. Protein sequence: CAWIPRAVLNYGYTF.

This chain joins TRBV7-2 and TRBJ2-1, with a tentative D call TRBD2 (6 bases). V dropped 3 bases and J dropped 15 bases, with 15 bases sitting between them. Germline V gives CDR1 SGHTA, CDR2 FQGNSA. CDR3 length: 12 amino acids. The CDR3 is CASSFRGLGWFF. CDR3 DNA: TGTGCCAGCAGCTTTAGGGGACTCGGGTGGTTCTTC.

DNA for the CDR3: TGTGCCAGCAGTGGACTAGCGGGAGGGCCAAACCTCGATGAGCAGTTCTTC. It specifies CASSGLAGGPNLDEQFF. The chain has TRBV2 and TRBJ2-1, with TRBD2 matching over 14 bases. Trimming took 4 bases from V and 8 from J; bases not matched to a gene: 10. Germline V gene data show CDR1 as SNHLY and CDR2 as FYNNEI. The CDR3 covers 17 residues.

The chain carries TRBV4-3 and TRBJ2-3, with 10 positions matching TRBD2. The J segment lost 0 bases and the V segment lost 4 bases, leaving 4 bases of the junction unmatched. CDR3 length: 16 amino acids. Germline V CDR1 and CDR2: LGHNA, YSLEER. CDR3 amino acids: CASSPGLATSTDTQYF. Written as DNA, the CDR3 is TGCGCCAGCAGCCCGGGACTAGCGACCAGCACAGATACGCAGTATTTT.

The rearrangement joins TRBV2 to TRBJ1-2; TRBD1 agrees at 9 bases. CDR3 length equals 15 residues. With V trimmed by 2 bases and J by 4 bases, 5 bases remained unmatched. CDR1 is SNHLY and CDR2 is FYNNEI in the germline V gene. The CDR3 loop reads CASSEKWTGAYGYTF. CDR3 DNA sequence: TGTGCCAGCAGTGAAAAGTGGACAGGGGCCTATGGCTACACCTTC. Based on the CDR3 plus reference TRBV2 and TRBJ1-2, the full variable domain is EPEVTQTPSHQVTQMGQEVILRCVPISNHLYFYWYRQILGQKVEFLVSFYNNEISEKSEIFDDQFSVERPDGSNFTLKIRSTKLEDSAMYFCASSEKWTGAYGYTFGSGTRLTVV.

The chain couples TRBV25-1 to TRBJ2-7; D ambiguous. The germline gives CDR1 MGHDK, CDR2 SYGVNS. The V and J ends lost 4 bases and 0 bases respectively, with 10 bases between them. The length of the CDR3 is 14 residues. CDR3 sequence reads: CASSGLVRSYEQYF. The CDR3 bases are TGTGCCAGCAGTGGATTGGTCCGCTCCTACGAGCAGTACTTC.

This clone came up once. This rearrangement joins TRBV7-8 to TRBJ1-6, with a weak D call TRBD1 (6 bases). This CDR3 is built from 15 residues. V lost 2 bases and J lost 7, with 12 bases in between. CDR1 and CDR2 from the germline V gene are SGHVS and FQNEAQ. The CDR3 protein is CASSLSLGTNSPLHF. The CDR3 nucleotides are TGTGCCAGCAGCTTATCATTAGGGACAAATTCACCCCTCCACTTT.

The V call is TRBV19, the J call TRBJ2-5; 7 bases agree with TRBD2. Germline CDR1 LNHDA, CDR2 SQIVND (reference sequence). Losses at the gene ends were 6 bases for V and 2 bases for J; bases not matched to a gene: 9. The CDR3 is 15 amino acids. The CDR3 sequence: CASRAQAGIQETQYF. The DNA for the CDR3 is TGTGCCAGTAGGGCTCAAGCGGGAATTCAAGAGACCCAGTACTTC. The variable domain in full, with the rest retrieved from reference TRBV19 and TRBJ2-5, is DGGITQSPKYLFRKEGQNVTLSCEQNLNHDAMYWYRQDPGQGLRLIYYSQIVNDFQKGDIAEGYSVSREKKESFPLTVTSAQKNPTAFYLCASRAQAGIQETQYFGPGTRLLVL.

The CDR3, as DNA: TGTGCCAGCAGCCAAGGACTAGCGGGCACAGATACGCAGTATTTT. Its protein product is CASSQGLAGTDTQYF. This chain joins TRBV4-2 and TRBJ2-3, with 9 bases aligning to TRBD2. The V segment lost 1 base and the J segment 1 base; nucleotides outside the gene matches: 0. The CDR3 has 15 residues. Germline loops: CDR1 LGHNA, CDR2 YNFKEQ.

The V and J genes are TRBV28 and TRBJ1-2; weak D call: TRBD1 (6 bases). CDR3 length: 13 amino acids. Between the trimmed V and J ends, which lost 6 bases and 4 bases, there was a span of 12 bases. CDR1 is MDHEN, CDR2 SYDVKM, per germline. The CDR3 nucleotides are TGTGCCAGCAGCGTGAGGGGGATCTATGGCTACACCTTC. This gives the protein CASSVRGIYGYTF.